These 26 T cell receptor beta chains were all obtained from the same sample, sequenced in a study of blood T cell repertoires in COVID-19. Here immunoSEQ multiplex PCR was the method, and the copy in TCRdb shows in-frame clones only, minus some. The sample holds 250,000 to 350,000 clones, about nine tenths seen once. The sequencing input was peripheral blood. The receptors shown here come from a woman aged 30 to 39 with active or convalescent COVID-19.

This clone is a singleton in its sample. CDR3 bases: TGTGCCACTACGAGCCCTTCTTATCAGCCCCAGCATTTT. It is translated as CATTSPSYQPQHF. This chain uses TRBV6-5 with TRBJ1-5; no clear D. The CDR3 has 13 amino acids. V shed 10 bases and J shed 5 bases, with 15 bases lying between them. The germline V gene has CDR1 MNHEY and CDR2 SVGAGI.

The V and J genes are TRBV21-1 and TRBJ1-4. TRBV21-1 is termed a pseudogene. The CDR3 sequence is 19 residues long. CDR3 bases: TGTGCCAGCAGCAAAGCGCTTTTCTCGGTGAGTGCAACTAATGAAAAACTGTTTTTT. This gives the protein CASSKALFSVSATNEKLFF.

The CDR3 reads CASGPGTGGNFNTEAFF. In DNA, the CDR3 is TGTGCTAGTGGTCCCGGGACAGGGGGGAACTTCAACACTGAAGCTTTCTTT. The rearrangement uses TRBV12-5 and TRBJ1-1; 11 bases map to TRBD1. Trimming cost V 5 bases and J 2 bases; bases outside gene matches: 10. The CDR3 contains 17 residues. Germline CDR1 LGHNT, CDR2 FRNRAP. Looking up the rest from reference TRBV12-5 and TRBJ1-1 gives the full variable domain: DARVTQTPRHKVTEMGQEVTMRCQPILGHNTVFWYRQTMMQGLELLAYFRNRAPLDDSGMPKDRFSAEMPDATLATLKIQPSEPRDSAVYFCASGPGTGGNFNTEAFFGQGTRLTVV.

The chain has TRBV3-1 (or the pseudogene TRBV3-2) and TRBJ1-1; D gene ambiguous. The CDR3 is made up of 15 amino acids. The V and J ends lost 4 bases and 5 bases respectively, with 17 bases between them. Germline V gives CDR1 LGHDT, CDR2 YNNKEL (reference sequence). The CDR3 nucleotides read TGTGCCAGCAGCCCGAACCCGAGAGGGAGTACTGAAGCTTTCTTT. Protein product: CASSPNPRGSTEAFF.

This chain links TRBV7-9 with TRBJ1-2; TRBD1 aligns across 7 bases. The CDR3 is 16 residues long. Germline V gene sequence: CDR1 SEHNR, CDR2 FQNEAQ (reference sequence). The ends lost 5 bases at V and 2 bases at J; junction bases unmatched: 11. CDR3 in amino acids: CASSPTGQQLNYGYTF. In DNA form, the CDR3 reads TGTGCCAGCAGCCCTACGGGACAGCAACTAAACTATGGCTACACCTTC.

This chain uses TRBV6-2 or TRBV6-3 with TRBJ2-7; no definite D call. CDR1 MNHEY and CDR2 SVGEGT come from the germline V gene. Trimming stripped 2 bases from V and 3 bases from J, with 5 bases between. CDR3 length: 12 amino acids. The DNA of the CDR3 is TGTGCCAGCAGTTACCAGATCTACGAGCAGTACTTC. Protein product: CASSYQIYEQYF.

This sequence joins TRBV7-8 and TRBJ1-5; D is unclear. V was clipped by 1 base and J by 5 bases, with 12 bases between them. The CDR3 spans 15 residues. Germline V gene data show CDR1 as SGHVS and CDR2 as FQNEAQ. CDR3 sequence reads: CASSLGLQNHQPQHF. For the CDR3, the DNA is TGTGCCAGCAGCTTAGGTCTCCAGAATCATCAGCCCCAGCATTTT.

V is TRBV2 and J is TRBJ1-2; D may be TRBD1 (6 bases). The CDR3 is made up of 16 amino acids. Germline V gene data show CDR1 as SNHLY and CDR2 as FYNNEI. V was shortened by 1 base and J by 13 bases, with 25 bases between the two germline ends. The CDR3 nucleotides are TGTGCCAGCAGTGAAGAGGGGGTGCAGATACACAGTGGGTTCACCTTC. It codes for CASSEEGVQIHSGFTF.

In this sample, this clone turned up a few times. The CDR3 DNA sequence: TGTGCCAGCAGCTTGGCCTTCGGACAGGGAAATCAGCCCCAGCATTTT. Protein sequence: CASSLAFGQGNQPQHF. V usage is TRBV5-8 and J usage is TRBJ1-5; 8 bases are a match to TRBD1. V dropped 0 bases and J dropped 4; count of bases not matched to a gene: 6. CDR1 and CDR2 (germline): SGHTS, YDEGEE. The CDR3 is 16 amino acids. The full variable domain, with the rest looked up from reference TRBV5-8 and TRBJ1-5, is EAGVTQSPTHLIKTRGQQATLRCSPISGHTSVYWYQQALGLGLQFLLWYDEGEERNRGNFPPRFSGRQFPNYSSELNVNALELEDSALYLCASSLAFGQGNQPQHFGDGTRLSIL.

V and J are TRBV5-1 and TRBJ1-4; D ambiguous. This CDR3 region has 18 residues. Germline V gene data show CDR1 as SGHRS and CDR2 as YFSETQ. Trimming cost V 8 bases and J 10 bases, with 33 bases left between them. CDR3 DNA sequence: TGCGCCAGGCTTTCCCGGCGGAAGGCTCTAGTCCTCCTTCGAAAACTGTTTTTT. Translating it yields CARLSRRKALVLLRKLFF. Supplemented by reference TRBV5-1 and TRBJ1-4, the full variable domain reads KAGVTQTPRYLIKTRGQQVTLSCSPISGHRSVSWYQQTPGQGLQFLFEYFSETQRNKGNFPGRFSGRQFSNSRSEMNVSTLELGDSALYLCARLSRRKALVLLRKLFFGSGTQLSVL.

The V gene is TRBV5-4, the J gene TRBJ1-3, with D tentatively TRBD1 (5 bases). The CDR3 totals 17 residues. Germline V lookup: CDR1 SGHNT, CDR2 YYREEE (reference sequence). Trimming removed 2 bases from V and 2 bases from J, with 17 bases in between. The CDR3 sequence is CASSLGPGASAGNTIYF. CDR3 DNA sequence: TGTGCCAGCAGCTTAGGGCCTGGGGCGTCGGCTGGAAACACCATATATTTT.

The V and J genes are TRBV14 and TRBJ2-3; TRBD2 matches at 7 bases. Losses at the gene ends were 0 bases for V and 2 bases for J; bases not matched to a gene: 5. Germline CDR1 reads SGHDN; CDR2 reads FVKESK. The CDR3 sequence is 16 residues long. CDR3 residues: CASSQDNAGVTDTQYF. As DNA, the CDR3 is TGTGCCAGCAGCCAAGATAACGCGGGGGTCACAGATACGCAGTATTTT.

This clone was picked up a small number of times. DNA of the CDR3: TGTGCCAGCCCCCGGGACTTCTATAATTCACCCCTCCACTTT. Its translation is CASPRDFYNSPLHF. The chain links TRBV21-1 to TRBJ1-6. TRBV21-1 is annotated as a pseudogene. This CDR3 has 14 amino acids.

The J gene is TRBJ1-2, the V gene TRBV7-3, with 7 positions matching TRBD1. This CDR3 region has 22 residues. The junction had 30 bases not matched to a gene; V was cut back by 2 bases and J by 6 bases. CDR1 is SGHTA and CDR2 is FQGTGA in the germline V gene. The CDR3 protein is CASSLGGRGSVRTIIGRDGYTF. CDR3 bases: TGTGCCAGCAGCTTAGGAGGCAGGGGGAGTGTAAGGACGATAATCGGCCGGGATGGCTACACCTTC.

The DNA for the CDR3 is TGTGCCTGGAGTGTCGGTACGACTAGCGGGGTAGATACGCAGTATTTT. This sequence encodes CAWSVGTTSGVDTQYF. This sequence joins TRBV30 and TRBJ2-3, with TRBD2 identical over 11 bases. The CDR3 loop spans 16 amino acids. The V gene's germline CDR1 is GTSNPN and CDR2 SVGIG (reference sequence). The trim removed 0 bases at V and 5 bases at J, leaving 7 bases unmatched.

The CDR3 DNA follows: TGCGCCAGCAGCCAAGATACAGGGACCATAGAAAACACTGAAGCTTTCTTT. Its translation is CASSQDTGTIENTEAFF. J is TRBJ1-1 and V is TRBV4-1, with D perhaps matching TRBD1 (6 bases). CDR3 size: 17 residues. Germline V gives CDR1 MGHRA, CDR2 YSYEKL. Trimming removed 0 bases from V and 2 bases from J, with 16 bases in between.

The CDR3 loop reads CASSLGGAYNEQFF. The CDR3 DNA is TGTGCCAGCAGTTTAGGAGGGGCTTACAATGAGCAGTTCTTC. The J gene is TRBJ2-1, the V gene TRBV5-6, with a weak D call TRBD2 (6 bases). The ends were cut back, 5 bases at V and 4 bases at J, with 13 bases in the middle. CDR1 is SGHDT and CDR2 is YYEEEE in the germline V gene. This CDR3 region has 14 residues.

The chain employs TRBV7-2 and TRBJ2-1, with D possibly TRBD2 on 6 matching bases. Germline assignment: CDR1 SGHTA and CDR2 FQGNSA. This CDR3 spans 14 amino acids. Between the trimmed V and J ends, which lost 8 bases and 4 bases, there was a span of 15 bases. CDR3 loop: CASYLGGGYNEQFF. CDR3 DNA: TGTGCCAGCTATCTGGGGGGAGGATACAATGAGCAGTTCTTC.

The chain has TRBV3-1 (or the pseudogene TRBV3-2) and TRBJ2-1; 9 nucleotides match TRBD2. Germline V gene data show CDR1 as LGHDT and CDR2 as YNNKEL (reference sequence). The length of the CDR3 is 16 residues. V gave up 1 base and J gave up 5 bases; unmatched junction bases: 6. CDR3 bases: TGTGCCAGCAGCCAAGCGCTAGCGGGGCGGAACAATGAGCAGTTCTTC. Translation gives CASSQALAGRNNEQFF.

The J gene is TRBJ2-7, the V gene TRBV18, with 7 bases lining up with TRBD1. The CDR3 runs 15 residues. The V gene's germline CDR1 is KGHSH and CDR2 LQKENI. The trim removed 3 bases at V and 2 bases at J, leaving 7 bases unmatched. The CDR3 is CASSPYTGTAYEQYF. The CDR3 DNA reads TGTGCCAGCTCACCTTACACCGGGACAGCCTACGAGCAGTACTTC.

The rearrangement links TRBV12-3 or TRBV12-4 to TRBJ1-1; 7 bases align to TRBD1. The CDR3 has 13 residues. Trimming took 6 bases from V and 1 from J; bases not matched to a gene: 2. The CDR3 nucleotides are TGTGCCAGCAGACGGACAGGGAACACTGAAGCTTTCTTT. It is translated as CASRRTGNTEAFF.

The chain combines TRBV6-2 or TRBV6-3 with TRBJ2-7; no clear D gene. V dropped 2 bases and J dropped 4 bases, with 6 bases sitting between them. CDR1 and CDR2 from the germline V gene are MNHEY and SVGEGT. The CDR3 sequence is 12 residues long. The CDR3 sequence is CASSYDTYEQYF. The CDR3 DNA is TGTGCCAGCAGTTACGACACGTACGAGCAGTACTTC.

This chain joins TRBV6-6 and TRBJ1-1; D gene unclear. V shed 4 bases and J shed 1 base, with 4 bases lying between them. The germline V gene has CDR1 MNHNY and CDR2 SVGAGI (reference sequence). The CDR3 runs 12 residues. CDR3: CASSWANTEAFF. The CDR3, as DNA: TGTGCCAGCAGTTGGGCGAACACTGAAGCTTTCTTT.

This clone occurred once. CDR3 in amino acids: CASSYGQGIGYTF. Here the CDR3 DNA reads TGTGCCAGCAGTTACGGCCAGGGAATTGGCTACACCTTC. The V call is TRBV6-5, the J call TRBJ1-2; D perhaps matches TRBD1 (5 bases). Trimming cost V 2 bases and J 7 bases, with 11 bases left between them. CDR3 size: 13 residues. CDR1 is MNHEY and CDR2 is SVGAGI in the germline V gene.

The chain's CDR3 is CASSVEAGAPYEQYF. The CDR3 DNA follows: TGTGCCAGCAGTGTCGAGGCGGGGGCCCCATACGAGCAGTACTTC. The rearrangement joins TRBV6-4 to TRBJ2-7, with D perhaps matching TRBD2 (7 bases). Trimming removed 4 bases from V and 4 bases from J, with 17 bases in between. CDR1 MRHNA and CDR2 SNTAGT come from the germline V gene. The CDR3 sequence is 15 residues long.

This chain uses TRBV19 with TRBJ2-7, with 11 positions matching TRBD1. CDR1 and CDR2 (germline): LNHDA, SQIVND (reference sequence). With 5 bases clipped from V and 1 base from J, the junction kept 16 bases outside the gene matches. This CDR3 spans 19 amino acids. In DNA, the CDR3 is TGTGCCAGTAGTCGGGATGGACCCGGACAGGGGGCAGTTTCCTACGAGCAGTACTTC. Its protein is CASSRDGPGQGAVSYEQYF.